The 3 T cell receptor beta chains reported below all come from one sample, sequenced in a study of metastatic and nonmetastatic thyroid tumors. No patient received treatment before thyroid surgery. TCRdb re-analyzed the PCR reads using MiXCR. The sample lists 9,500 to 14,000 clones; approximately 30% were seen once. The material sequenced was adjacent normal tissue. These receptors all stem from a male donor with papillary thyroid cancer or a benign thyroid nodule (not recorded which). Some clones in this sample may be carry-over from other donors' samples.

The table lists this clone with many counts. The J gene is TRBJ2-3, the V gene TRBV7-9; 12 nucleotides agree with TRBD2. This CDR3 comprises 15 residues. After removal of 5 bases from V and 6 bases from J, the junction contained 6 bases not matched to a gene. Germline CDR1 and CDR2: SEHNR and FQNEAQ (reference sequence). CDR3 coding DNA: TGTGCCAGCAGCCATCTAGCGGGGGGGCTGGATACGCAGTATTTT. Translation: CASSHLAGGLDTQYF. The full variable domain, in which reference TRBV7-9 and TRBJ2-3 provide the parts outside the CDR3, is DTGVSQNPRHKITKRGQNVTFRCDPISEHNRLYWYRQTLGQGPEFLTYFQNEAQLEKSRLLSDRFSAERPKGSFSTLEIQRTEQGDSAMYLCASSHLAGGLDTQYFGPGTRLTVL.

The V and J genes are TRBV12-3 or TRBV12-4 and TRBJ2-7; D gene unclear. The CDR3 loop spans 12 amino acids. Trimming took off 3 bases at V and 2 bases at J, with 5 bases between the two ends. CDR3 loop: CASSLNAYEQYF. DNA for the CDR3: TGTGCCAGCAGTTTGAATGCCTACGAGCAGTACTTC.

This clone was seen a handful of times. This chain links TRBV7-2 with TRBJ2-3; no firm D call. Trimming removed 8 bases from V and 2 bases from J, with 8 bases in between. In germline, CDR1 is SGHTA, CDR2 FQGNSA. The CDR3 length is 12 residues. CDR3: CASADNTDTQYF. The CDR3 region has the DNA TGTGCCAGCGCCGACAACACAGATACGCAGTATTTT.